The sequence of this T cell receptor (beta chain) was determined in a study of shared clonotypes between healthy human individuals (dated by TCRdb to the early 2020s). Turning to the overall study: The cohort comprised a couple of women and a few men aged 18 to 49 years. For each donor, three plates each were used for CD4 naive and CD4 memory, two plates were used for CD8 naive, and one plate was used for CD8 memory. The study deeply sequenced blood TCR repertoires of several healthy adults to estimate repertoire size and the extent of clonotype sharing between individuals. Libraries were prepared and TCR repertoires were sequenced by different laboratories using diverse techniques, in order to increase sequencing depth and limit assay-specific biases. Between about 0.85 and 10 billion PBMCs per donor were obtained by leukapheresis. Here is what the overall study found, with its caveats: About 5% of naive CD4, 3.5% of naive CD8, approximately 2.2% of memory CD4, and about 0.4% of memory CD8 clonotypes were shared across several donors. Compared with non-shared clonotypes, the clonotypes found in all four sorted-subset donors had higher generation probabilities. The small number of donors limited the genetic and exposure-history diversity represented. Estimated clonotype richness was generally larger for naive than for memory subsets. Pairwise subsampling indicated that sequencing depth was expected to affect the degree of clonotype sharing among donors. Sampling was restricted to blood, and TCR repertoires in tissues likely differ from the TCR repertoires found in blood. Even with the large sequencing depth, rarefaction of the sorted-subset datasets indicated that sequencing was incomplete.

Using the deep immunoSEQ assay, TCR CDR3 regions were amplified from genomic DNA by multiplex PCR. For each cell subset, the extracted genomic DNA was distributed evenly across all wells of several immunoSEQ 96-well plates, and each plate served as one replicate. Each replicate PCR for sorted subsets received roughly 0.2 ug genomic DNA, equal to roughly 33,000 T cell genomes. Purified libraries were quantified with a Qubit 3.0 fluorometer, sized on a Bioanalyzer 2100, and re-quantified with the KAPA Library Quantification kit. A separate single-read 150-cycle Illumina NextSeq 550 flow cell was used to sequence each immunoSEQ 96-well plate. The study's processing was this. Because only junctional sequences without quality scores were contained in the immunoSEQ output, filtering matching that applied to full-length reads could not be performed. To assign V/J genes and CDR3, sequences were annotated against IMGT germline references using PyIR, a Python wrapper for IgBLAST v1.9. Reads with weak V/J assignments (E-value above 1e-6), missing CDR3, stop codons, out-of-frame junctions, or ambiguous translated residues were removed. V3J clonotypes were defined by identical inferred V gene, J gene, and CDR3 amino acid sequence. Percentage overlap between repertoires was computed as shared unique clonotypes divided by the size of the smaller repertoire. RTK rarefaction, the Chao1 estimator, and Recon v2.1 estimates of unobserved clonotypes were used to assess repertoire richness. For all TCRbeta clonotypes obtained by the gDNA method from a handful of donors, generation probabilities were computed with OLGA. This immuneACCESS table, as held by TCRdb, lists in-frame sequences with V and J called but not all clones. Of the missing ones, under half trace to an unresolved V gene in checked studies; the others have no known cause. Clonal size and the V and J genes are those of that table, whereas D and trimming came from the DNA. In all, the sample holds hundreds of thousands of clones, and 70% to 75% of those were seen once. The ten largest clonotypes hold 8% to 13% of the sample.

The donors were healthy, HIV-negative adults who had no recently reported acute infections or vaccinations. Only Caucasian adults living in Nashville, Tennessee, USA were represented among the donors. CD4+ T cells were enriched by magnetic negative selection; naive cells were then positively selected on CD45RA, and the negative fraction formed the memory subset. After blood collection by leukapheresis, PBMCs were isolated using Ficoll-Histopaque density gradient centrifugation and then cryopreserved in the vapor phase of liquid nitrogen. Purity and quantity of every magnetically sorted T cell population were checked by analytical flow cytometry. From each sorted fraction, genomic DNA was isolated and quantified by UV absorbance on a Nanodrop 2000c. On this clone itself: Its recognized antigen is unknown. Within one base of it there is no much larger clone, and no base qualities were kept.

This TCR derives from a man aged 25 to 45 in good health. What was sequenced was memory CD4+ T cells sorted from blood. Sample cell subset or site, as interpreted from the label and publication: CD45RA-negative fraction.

The DNA sequence is as follows: TGTGCCAGCAGACAGGGTATTGGTTCACCCCTCCACTTT. It translates as CASRQGIGSPLHF. The chain links TRBV2 with TRBJ1-6, with a weak D call of TRBD1 (6 bases match). Based on the germline V gene, the CDR1 and CDR2 sequences are SNHLY and FYNNEI. Reading from cysteine to phenylalanine, the CDR3 counts 13 amino acids. Just the 39-base CDR3 DNA is kept, in frame starting at base 1. V and J are truncated by 6 bases and 9 bases respectively, leaving an intervening sequence of 12 bases.